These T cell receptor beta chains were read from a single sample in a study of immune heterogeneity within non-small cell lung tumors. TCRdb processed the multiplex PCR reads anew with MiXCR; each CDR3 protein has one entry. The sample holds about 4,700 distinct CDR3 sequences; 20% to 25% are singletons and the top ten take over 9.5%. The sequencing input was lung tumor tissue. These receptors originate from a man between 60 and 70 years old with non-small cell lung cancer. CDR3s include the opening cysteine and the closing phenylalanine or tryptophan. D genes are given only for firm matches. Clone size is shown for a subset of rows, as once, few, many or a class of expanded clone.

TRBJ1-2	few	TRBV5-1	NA	CASSLESGSYGYTF	TGCGCCAGCAGCTTGGAATCGGGGTCCTATGGCTACACCTTC
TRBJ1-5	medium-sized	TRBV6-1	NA	CASSEDWGGVQDNQPQHF	TGTGCCAGCAGTGAAGACTGGGGGGGTGTACAAGACAATCAGCCCCAGCATTTT
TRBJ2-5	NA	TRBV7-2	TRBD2	CASSFGSGSFEETQYF	TGTGCCAGCAGCTTCGGTAGCGGGAGCTTCGAAGAGACCCAGTACTTC
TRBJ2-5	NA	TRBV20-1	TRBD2	CSFGVAGDETQYF	TGCAGTTTCGGGGTAGCGGGAGATGAGACCCAGTACTTC
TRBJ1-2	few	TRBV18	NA	CASSPLEANYGYTF	TGTGCCAGCTCACCACTGGAAGCTAACTATGGCTACACCTTC
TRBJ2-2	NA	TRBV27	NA	CASTPHWGNTGELFF	TGTGCCAGCACCCCCCATTGGGGGAACACCGGGGAGCTGTTTTTT
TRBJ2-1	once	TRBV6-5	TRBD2	CASSYGGSGLNEQFF	TGTGCCAGCAGTTACGGCGGGAGCGGTTTGAATGAGCAGTTCTTC
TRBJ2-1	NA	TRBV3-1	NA	CASSQAVLRPHEQFF	TGTGCCAGCAGCCAAGCGGTCCTAAGACCCCATGAGCAGTTCTTC
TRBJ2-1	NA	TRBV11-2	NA	CASSGQFNEQFF	TGTGCCAGCAGCGGACAGTTCAATGAGCAGTTCTTC
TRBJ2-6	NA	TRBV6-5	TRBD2	CASSHSRVAGRSGANVLTF	TGTGCCAGCAGTCACTCCCGAGTAGCGGGAAGGTCTGGGGCCAACGTCCTGACTTTC
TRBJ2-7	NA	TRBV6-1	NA	CASSTRTTGSSYEQYF	TGTGCCAGCAGTACCCGCACAACAGGGAGCTCCTACGAGCAGTACTTC
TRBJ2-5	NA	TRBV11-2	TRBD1	CASSPPGQGVGRETQYF	TGTGCCAGCAGCCCGCCGGGACAGGGGGTCGGGAGAGAGACCCAGTACTTC
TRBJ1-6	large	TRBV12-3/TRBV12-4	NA	CASSLYPLDNSPLHF	TGTGCCAGCAGTTTATATCCGCTTGATAATTCACCCCTCCACTTT
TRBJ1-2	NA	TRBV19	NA	CASRPQGVYGYTF	TGTGCCAGTAGACCTCAGGGAGTCTATGGCTACACCTTC
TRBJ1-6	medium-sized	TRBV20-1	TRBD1	CSARGQGIISYNSPLHF	TGCAGTGCTAGAGGACAGGGGATTATCTCCTATAATTCACCCCTCCACTTT
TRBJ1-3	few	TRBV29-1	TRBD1	CSTGEGNTIYF	TGCAGCACAGGGGAGGGAAACACCATATATTTT
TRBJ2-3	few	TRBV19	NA	CASTGPADTQYF	TGTGCCAGTACGGGTCCGGCAGATACGCAGTATTTT
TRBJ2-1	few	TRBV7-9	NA	CASSLTAAGYNEQFF	TGTGCCAGCAGCCTAACGGCGGCAGGCTACAATGAGCAGTTCTTC
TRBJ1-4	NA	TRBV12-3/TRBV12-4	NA	CASSLNDFGTPNEKLFF	TGTGCCAGCAGTTTAAACGACTTCGGGACACCAAATGAAAAACTGTTTTTT
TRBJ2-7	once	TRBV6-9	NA	CASSQSVVGGYEQYF	TGTGCCAGCAGTCAGTCGGTAGTTGGAGGATACGAGCAGTACTTC
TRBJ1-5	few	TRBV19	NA	CASSQGQVQPQHF	TGTGCCAGTAGTCAGGGACAAGTTCAGCCCCAGCATTTT
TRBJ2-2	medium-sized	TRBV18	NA	CASSPPNTGELFF	TGTGCCAGCTCACCACCCAACACCGGGGAGCTGTTTTTT
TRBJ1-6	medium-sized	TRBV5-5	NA	CASTLTPGISGSPLHF	TGTGCCAGCACCTTAACCCCGGGGATTTCGGGTTCACCCCTCCACTTT
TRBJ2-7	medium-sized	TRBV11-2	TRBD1	CASSSGTGRTYEQYF	TGTGCCAGCAGCTCCGGGACAGGGCGGACCTACGAGCAGTACTTC
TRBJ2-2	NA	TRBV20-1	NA	CSARPAGKEGELFF	TGCAGTGCCCGTCCGGCAGGGAAAGAGGGGGAGCTGTTTTTT
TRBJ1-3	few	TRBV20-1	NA	CSARETEPGNTIYF	TGCAGTGCTAGAGAGACAGAGCCTGGAAACACCATATATTTT
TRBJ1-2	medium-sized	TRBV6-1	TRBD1	CASSLGTGNYGYTF	TGTGCCAGCAGTTTGGGGACAGGGAACTATGGCTACACCTTC
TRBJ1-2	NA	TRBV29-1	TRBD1	CSGDRDEGGYTF	TGCAGCGGTGACAGGGATGAGGGTGGCTACACCTTC
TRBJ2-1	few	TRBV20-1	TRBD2	CSAAAGGEDNEQFF	TGCAGTGCGGCAGCGGGAGGGGAAGACAATGAGCAGTTCTTC
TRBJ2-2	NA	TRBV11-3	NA	CASSLEAFAGELFF	TGTGCCAGCAGCTTAGAAGCGTTCGCCGGGGAGCTGTTTTTT
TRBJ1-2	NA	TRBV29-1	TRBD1	CSVVRDSYGYTF	TGCAGCGTTGTACGGGACAGCTATGGCTACACCTTC
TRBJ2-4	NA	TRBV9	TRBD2	CASSYGLALAKNIQYF	TGTGCCAGCAGCTACGGACTAGCCCTAGCCAAAAACATTCAGTACTTC
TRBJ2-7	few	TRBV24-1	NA	CATKKSGNSYEQYF	TGTGCCACCAAGAAAAGTGGCAACTCCTACGAGCAGTACTTC
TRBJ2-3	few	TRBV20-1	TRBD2	CSVAPSGRMADTQYF	TGCAGTGTGGCACCGAGCGGGAGGATGGCAGATACGCAGTATTTT
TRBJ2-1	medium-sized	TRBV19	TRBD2	CASSPKAGIYNEQFF	TGTGCCAGTAGTCCTAAAGCGGGAATTTACAATGAGCAGTTCTTC
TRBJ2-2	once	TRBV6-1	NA	CASSHKELLNTGELFF	TGTGCCAGCAGCCACAAAGAACTCCTAAACACCGGGGAGCTGTTTTTT